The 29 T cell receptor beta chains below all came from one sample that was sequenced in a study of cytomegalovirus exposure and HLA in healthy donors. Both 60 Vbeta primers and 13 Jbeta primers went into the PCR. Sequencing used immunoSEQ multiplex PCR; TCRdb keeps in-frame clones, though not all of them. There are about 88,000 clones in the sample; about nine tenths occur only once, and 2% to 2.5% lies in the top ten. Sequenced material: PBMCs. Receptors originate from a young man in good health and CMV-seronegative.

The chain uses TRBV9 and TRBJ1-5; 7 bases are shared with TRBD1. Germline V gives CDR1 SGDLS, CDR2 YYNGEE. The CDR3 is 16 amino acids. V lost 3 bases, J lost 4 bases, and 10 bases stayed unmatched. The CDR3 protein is CASSAGPGQTNQPQHF. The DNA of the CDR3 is TGTGCCAGCAGCGCAGGCCCGGGACAGACAAATCAGCCCCAGCATTTT.

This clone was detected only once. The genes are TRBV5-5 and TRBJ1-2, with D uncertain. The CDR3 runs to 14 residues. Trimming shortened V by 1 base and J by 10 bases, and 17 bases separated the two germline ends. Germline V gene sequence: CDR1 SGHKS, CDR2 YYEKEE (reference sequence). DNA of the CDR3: TGTGCCAGCAGCTTGTACGGCCGCGGAGGGTACTACACCTTC. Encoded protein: CASSLYGRGGYYTF.

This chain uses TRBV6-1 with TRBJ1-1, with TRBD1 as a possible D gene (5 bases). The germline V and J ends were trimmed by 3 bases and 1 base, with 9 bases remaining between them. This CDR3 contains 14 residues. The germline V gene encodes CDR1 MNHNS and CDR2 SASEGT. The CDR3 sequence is CASSDWGGNTEAFF. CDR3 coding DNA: TGTGCCAGCAGTGATTGGGGCGGGAACACTGAAGCTTTCTTT.

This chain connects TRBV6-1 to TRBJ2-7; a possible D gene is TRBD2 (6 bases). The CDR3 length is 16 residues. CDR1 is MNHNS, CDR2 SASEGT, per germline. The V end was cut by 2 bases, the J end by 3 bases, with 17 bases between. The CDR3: CASSEIGVAVLYEQYF. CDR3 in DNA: TGTGCCAGCAGTGAAATCGGGGTAGCGGTACTCTACGAGCAGTACTTC.

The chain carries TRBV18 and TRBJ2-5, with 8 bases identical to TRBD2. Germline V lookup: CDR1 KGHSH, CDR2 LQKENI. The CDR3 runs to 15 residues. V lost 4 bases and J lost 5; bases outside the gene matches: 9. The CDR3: CASSLTSPGGETQYF. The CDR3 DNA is TGTGCCAGCTCACTGACCTCCCCGGGAGGGGAGACCCAGTACTTC. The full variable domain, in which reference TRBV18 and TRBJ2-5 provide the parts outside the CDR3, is NAGVMQNPRHLVRRRGQEARLRCSPMKGHSHVYWYRQLPEEGLKFMVYLQKENIIDESGMPKERFSAEFPKEGPSILRIQQVVRGDSAAYFCASSLTSPGGETQYFGPGTRLLVL.

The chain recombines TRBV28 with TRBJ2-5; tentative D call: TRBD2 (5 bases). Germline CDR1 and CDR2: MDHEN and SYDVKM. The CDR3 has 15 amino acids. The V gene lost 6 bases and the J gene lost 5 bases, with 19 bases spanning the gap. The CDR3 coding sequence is TGTGCCAGCAGCTTGTCGGGGTGGGATGGGGAGACCCAGTACTTC. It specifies CASSLSGWDGETQYF.

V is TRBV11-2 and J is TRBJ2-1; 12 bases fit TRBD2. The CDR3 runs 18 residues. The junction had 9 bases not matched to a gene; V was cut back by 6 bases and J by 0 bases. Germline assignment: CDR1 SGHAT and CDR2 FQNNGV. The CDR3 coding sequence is TGTGCCAGCAGTCTCGGGACTAGCGGGCTTAGCTCCTACAATGAGCAGTTCTTC. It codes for CASSLGTSGLSSYNEQFF. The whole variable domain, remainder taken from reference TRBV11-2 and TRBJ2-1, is EAGVAQSPRYKIIEKRQSVAFWCNPISGHATLYWYQQILGQGPKLLIQFQNNGVVDDSQLPKDRFSAERLKGVDSTLKIQPAKLEDSAVYLCASSLGTSGLSSYNEQFFGPGTRLTVL.

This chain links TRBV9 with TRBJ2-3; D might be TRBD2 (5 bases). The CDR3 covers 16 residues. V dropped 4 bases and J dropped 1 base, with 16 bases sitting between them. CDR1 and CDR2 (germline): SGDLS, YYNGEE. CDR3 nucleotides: TGTGCCAGCAGCCTCCGGTGGGAGACCGGCACAGATACGCAGTATTTT. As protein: CASSLRWETGTDTQYF.

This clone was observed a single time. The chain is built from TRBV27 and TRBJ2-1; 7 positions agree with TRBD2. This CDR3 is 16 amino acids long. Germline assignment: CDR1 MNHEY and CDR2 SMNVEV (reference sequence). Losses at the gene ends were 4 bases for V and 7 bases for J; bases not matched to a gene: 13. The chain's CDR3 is CASSWISGLGRNEQFF. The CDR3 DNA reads TGTGCCAGCAGTTGGATTAGCGGGTTGGGACGGAATGAGCAGTTCTTC.

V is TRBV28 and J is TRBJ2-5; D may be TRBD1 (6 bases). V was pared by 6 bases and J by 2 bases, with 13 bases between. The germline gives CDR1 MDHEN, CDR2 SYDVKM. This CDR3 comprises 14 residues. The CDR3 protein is CASSNSDRQETQYF. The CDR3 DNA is TGTGCCAGCAGCAACTCCGACAGGCAAGAGACCCAGTACTTC.

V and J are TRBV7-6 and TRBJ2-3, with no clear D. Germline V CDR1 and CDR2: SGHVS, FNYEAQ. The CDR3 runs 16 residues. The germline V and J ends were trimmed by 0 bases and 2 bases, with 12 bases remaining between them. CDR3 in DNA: TGTGCCAGCAGCTTAGCCCAAGCAGGATCCACAGATACGCAGTATTTT. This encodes CASSLAQAGSTDTQYF. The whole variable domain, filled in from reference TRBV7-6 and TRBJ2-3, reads GAGVSQSPRYKVTKRGQDVALRCDPISGHVSLYWYRQALGQGPEFLTYFNYEAQQDKSGLPNDRFSAERPEGSISTLTIQRTEQRDSAMYRCASSLAQAGSTDTQYFGPGTRLTVL.

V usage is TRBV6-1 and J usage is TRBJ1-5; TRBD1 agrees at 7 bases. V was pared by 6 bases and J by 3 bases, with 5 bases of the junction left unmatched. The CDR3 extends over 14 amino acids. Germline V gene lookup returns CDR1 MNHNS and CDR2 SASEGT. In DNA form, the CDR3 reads TGTGCCAGCAGCCCGGGACAGATCAATCAGCCCCAGCATTTT. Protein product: CASSPGQINQPQHF.

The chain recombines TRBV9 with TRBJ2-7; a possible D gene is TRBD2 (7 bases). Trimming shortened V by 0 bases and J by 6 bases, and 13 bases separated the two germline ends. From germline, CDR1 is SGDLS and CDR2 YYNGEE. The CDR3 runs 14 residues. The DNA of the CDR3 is TGTGCCAGCAGCGTAGAGAGGGGGGGAGGCGAGCAGTACTTC. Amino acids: CASSVERGGGEQYF.

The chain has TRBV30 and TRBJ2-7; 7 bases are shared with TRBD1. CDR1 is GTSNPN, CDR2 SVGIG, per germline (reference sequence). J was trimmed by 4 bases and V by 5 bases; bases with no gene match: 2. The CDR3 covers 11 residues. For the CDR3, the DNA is TGTGCCTGGTCGACAGGGTACGAGCAGTACTTC. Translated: CAWSTGYEQYF.

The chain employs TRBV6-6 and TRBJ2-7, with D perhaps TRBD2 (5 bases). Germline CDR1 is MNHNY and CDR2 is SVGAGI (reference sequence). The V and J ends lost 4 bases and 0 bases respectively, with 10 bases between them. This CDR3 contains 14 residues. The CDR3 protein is CASSSGMVSYEQYF. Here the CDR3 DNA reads TGTGCCAGCAGTTCCGGGATGGTCTCCTACGAGCAGTACTTC.

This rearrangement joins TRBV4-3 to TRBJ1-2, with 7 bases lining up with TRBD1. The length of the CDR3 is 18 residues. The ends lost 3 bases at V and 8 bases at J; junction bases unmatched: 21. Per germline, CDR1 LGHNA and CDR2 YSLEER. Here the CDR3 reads CASSHTSSGTARSRGYTF. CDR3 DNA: TGCGCCAGCAGCCACACCTCCTCCGGGACAGCGAGGAGTAGGGGCTACACCTTC.

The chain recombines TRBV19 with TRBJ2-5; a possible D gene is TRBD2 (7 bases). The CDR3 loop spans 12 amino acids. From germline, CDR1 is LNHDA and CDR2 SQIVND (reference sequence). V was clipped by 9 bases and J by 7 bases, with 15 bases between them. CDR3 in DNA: TGTGCCAGCACTAAGGGGGAGGGGACCCAGTACTTC. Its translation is CASTKGEGTQYF.

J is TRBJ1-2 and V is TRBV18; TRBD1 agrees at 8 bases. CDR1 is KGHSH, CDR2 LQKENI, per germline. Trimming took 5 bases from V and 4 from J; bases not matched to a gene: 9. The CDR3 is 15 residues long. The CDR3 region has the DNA TGTGCCAGCTCAGGACGGACAGGGCATGCCTATGGCTACACCTTC. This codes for CASSGRTGHAYGYTF.

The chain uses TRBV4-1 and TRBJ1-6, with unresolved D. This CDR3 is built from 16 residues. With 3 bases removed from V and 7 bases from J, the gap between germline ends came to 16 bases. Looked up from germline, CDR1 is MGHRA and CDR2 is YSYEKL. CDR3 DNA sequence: TGCGCCAGCAGCCAGCAGATCCATAACCCCAATTCACCCCTCCACTTT. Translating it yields CASSQQIHNPNSPLHF.

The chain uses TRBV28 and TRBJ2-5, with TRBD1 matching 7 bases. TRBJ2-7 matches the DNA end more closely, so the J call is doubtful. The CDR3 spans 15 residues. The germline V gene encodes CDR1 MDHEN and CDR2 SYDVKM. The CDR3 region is CASSLSKGAVFEQYF. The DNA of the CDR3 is TGTGCCAGCTCCCTCAGTAAGGGGGCGGTTTTCGAGCAGTACTTC.

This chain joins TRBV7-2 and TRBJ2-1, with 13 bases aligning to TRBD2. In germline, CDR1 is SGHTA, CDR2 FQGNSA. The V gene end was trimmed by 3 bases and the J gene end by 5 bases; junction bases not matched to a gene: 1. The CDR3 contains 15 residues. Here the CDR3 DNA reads TGTGCCAGCAGCTTGGGACTAGCGGGGAACAATGAGCAGTTCTTC. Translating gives CASSLGLAGNNEQFF.

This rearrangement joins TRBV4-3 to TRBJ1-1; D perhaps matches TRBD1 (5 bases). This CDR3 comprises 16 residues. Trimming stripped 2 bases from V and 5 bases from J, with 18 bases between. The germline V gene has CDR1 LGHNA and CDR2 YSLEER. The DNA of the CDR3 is TGCGCCAGCAGCCAACGCTGGAGTGGGGGAGGGACTGAAGCTTTCTTT. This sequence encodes CASSQRWSGGGTEAFF.

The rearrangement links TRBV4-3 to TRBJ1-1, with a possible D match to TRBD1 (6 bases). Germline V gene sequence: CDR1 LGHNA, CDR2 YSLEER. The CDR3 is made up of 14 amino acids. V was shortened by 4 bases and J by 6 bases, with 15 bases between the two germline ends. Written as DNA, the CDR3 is TGCGCCAGCAGCCTTATAGAGGGGGGGGCTGAAGCTTTCTTT. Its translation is CASSLIEGGAEAFF.

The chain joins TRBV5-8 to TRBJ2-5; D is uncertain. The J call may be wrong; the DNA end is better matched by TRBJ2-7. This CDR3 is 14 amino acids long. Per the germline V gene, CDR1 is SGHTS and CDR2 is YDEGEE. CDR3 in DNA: TGTGCCAGCAGCTTGGAACTCATCTCCTACGAGCAGTACTTC. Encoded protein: CASSLELISYEQYF.

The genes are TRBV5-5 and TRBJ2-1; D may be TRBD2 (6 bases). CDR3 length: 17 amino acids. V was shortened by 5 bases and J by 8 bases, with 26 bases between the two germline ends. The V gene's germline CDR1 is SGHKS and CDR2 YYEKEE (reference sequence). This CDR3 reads CASSQLLREAFSDEQFF. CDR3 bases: TGTGCCAGCAGTCAGCTTTTGAGGGAGGCCTTTTCCGATGAGCAGTTCTTC.

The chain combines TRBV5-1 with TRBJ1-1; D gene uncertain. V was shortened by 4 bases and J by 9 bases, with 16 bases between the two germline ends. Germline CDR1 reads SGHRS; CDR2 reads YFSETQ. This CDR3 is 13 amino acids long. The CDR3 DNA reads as TGCGCCAGCAGCCAAGTAAGTCGGGATCAAGCTTTCTTT. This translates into CASSQVSRDQAFF.

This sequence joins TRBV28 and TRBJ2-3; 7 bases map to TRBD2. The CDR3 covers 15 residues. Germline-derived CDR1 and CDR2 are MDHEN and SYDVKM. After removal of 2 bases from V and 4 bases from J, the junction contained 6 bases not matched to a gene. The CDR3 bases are TGTGCCAGCAGTTTAGGACTAGGCAGCCCAGATACGCAGTATTTT. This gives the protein CASSLGLGSPDTQYF.

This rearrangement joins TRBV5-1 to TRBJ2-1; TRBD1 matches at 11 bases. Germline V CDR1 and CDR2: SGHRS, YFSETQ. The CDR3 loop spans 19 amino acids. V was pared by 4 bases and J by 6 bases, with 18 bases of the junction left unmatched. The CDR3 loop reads CASSARDRGLLNTFNEQFF. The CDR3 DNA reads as TGCGCCAGCAGCGCCCGGGACAGGGGGTTACTCAATACATTCAATGAGCAGTTCTTC.

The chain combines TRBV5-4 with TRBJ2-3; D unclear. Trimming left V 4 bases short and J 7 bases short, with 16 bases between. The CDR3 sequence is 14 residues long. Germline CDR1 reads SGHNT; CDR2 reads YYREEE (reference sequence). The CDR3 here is CASSPQEETNTQYF. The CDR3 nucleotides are TGTGCCAGCAGCCCCCAGGAAGAAACCAATACGCAGTATTTT.